This TCR beta chain is from a study of T cells in localized non-small cell lung cancer. Study-wide points: Higher blood T cell density tracked longer overall survival.

Libraries were prepared by immunoSEQ multiplex PCR; TCRdb keeps only in-frame clonotypes and omits some of them. The sample consists of around 130,000 clones, roughly nine tenths of them appearing once. A note on this clone: Its antigen remains unidentified.

CDR1 is SGHRS and CDR2 is YFSETQ in the germline V gene. V lost 0 bases and J lost 5, with 5 bases in between. The CDR3 is made up of 12 amino acids. The specimen was peripheral blood, collected before any cancer treatment. The J gene is TRBJ2-5, the V gene TRBV5-1; D remains unclear. This receptor was identified in a female donor older than 55 with stage I lung adenocarcinoma. The CDR3 bases are TGCGCCAGCAGCTTGGATTTGGAGACCCAGTACTTC. This codes for CASSLDLETQYF.